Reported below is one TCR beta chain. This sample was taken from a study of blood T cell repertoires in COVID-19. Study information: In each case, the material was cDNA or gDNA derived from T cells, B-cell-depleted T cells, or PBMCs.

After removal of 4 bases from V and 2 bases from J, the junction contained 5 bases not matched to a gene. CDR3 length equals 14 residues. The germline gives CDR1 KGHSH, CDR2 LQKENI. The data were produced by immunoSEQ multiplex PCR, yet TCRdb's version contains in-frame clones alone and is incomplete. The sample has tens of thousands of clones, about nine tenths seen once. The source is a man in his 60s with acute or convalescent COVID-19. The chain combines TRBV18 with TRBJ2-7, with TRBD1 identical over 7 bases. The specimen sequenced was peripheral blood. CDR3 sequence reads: CASSHTGTAYEQYF. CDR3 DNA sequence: TGTGCCAGCTCACATACCGGGACAGCCTACGAGCAGTACTTC.